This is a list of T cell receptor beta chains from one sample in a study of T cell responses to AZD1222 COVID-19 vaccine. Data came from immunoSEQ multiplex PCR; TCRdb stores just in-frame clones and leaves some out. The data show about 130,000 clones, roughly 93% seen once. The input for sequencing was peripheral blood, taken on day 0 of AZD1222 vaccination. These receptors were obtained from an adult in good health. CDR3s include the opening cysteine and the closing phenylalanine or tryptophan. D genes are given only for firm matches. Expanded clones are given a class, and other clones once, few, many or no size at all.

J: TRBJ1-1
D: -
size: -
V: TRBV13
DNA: TGTGCCAGCAGCTTACGGCAGGCCGGTGAAGCTTTCTTT
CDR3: CASSLRQAGEAFF

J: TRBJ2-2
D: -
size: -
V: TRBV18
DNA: TGTGCCAGCTCACCAGCGGCCTCAACCACCGGGGAGCTGTTTTTT
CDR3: CASSPAASTTGELFF

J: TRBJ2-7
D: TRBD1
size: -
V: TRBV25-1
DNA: TGTGCCAGCAGTGAATATTTTCTCTTAACGGGACAGGGGGAGCAGCAGTACTTC
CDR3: CASSEYFLLTGQGEQQYF

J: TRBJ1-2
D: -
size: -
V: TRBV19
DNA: TGTGCCAGTAGTATAGTGGTGGACGTCTATGGCTACACCTTC
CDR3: CASSIVVDVYGYTF

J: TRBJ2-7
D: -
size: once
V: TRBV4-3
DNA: TGCGCCAGCAGCCAAGACAGGGGCGCCCTTGACGAGCAGTACTTC
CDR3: CASSQDRGALDEQYF

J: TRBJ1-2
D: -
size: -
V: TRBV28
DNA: TGTGCCAGCAGTTTATCCAGGGACTATGGCTACACCTTC
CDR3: CASSLSRDYGYTF

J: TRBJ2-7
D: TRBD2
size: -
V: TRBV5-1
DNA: TGCGCCAGCAGCAGAGGACTAGCGGGGGCCGGGTACGAGCAGTACTTC
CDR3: CASSRGLAGAGYEQYF

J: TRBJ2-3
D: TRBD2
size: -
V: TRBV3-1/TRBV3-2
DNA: TGTGCCAGCAGACTAGGGACTACAACTAGCACAGATACGCAGTATTTT
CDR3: CASRLGTTTSTDTQYF

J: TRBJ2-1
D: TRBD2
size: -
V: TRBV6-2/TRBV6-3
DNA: TGTGCCAGCAGTTACTCCCCTGATGTGCGGGAGGTTGGCAATGAGCAGTTCTTC
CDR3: CASSYSPDVREVGNEQFF

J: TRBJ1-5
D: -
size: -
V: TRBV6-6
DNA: TGTGCCAGCAGTTACCGGCGGGAGTCTAATCAGCCCCAGCATTTT
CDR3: CASSYRRESNQPQHF

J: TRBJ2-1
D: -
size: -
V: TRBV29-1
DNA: TGCAGCGTCGCCATGGGCGTGAGCTCCTACAATGAGCAGTTCTTC
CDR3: CSVAMGVSSYNEQFF

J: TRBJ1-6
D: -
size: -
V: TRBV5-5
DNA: TGTGCCAGCAGCTCCCTAACTTTTAAGGATTCACCCCTCCACTTT
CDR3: CASSSLTFKDSPLHF

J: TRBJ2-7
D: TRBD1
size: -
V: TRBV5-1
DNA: TGCGCCAGCAGCTCAGGACAGGGGGCATGGGAGCAGTACTTC
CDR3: CASSSGQGAWEQYF

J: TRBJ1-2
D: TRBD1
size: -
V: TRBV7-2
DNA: TGTGCCAGCAGCTTATGGACAGGGGGCGACGGCTACACCTTC
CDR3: CASSLWTGGDGYTF

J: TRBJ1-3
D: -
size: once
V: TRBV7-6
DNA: TGTGCCAGCAGCTTAGCTTACCCTGGAAACACCATATATTTT
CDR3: CASSLAYPGNTIYF

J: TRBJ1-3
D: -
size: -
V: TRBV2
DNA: TGTGCCAGCAGCCCCCAGACCCGGGGAAACACCATATATTTT
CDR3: CASSPQTRGNTIYF

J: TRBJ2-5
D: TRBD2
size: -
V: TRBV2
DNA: TGTGCCAGCTCCTATGCTAGCGGATCGGAGACCCAGTACTTC
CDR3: CASSYASGSETQYF

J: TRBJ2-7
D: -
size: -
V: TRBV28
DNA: TGTGCCAGCAGCTGGACCTCTTCCTACGAGCAGTACTTC
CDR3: CASSWTSSYEQYF

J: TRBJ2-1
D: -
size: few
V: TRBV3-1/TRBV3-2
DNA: TGTGCCAGCAGCCGACACCCGGGATTCTCCTACAATGAGCAGTTCTTC
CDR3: CASSRHPGFSYNEQFF

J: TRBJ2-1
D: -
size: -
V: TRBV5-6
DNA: TGTGCCAGCAGCTTGAAAGTCCGGAGCTCCTACAATGAGCAGTTCTTC
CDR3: CASSLKVRSSYNEQFF

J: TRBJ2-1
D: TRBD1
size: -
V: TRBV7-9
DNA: TGTGCCAGCAGCTTATCCCGACAACAGGGGGCCGCCAATGAGCAGTTCTTC
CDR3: CASSLSRQQGAANEQFF

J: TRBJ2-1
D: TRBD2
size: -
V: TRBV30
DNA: TGTGCCTGGGCTCCGGGCGGGGGTTGGTACAATGAGCAGTTCTTC
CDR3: CAWAPGGGWYNEQFF

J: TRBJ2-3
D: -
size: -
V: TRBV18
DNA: TGTGCCAGCTCACCATACCCCCTGGCGGGGACCACAGATACGCAGTATTTT
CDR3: CASSPYPLAGTTDTQYF

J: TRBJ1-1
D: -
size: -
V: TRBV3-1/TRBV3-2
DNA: TGTGCCAGCAGCCAAGCTAATGAAGCTTTCTTT
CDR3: CASSQANEAFF

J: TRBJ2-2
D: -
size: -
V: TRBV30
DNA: TGTGCCTGGAGTGATCAGGGACATTCGAACACCGGGGAGCTGTTTTTT
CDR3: CAWSDQGHSNTGELFF

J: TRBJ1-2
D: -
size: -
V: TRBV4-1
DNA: TGCGCCAGCAGCACCGAGGGGCAGGGCGTGTTGTCATATGGCTACACCTTC
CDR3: CASSTEGQGVLSYGYTF

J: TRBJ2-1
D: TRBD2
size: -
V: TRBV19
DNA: TGTGCCAGTAGTATCCCTCCTAGCGGGCAGTTCTTC
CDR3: CASSIPPSGQFF

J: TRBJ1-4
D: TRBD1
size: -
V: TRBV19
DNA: TGTGCCAGTAGTATCAGGGGGCCGGCAACTAATGAAAAACTGTTTTTT
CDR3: CASSIRGPATNEKLFF

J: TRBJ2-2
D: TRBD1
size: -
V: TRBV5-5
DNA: TGTGCCAGCAGCTCCCGACAGGGGAGCACCGGGGAGCTGTTTTTT
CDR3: CASSSRQGSTGELFF

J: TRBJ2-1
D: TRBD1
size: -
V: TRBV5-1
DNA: TGCGCCAGCAGCTTGACAGGGGATGAGCAGTTCTTC
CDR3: CASSLTGDEQFF

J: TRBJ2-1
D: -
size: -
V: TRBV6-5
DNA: TGTGCCAGCAGTTACTCTAACTGGGACTCCTACAATGAGCAGTTCTTC
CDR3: CASSYSNWDSYNEQFF

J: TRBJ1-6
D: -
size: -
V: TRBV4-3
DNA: TGCGCCAGCAGCCAAGAATCCCTTAGGGGGGATTCACCCCTCCACTTT
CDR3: CASSQESLRGDSPLHF

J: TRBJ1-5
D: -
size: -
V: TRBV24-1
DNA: TGTGCCACCAGTGGGGGAGAAGGGTTCAATCAGCCCCAGCATTTT
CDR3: CATSGGEGFNQPQHF

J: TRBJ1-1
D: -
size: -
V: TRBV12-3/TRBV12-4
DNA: TGTGCCAGCAGGTTACAGGGTAACGGTGAAGCTTTCTTT
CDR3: CASRLQGNGEAFF

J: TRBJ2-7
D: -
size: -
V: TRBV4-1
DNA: TGCGCCAGCAGCCAAGAATTAGGACCTCCCCAAGAGCAGTACTTC
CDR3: CASSQELGPPQEQYF

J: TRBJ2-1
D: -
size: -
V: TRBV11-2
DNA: TGTGCCAGCAGCCTCCGGCCGGCGAGCTCCTACAATGAGCAGTTCTTC
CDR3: CASSLRPASSYNEQFF

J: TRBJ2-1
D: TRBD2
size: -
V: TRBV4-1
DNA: TGCGCCAGCAGCCAAGACGGGGGGTCCAATGAGCAGTTCTTC
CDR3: CASSQDGGSNEQFF

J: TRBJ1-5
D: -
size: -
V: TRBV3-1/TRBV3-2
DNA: TGTGCCAGCAGCCAAGGTATTACAGGGCATCAGCCCCAGCATTTT
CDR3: CASSQGITGHQPQHF

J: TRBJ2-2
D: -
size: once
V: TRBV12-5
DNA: TGTGCTAGTGGTCCGCCCTGGGGACTCCAGAACACCGGGGAGCTGTTTTTT
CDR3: CASGPPWGLQNTGELFF

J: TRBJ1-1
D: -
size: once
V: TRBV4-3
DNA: TGCGCCAGCAGCCAAGATGGAGGGGCTTGGACTGAAGCTTTCTTT
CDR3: CASSQDGGAWTEAFF

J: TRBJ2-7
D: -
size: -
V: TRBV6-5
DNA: TGTGCCAGCAGTTCTGGTCGAGCGGTGACCTACGAGCAGTACTTC
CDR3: CASSSGRAVTYEQYF

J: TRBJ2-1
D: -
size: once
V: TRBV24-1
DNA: TGTGCCACCAGTGATTCTTTGGCGGGATTCGGAGGTGAGCAGTTCTTC
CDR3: CATSDSLAGFGGEQFF

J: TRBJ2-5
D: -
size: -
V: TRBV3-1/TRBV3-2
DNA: TGTGCCAGCAGCCACACGGGACACGAAGAGACCCAGTACTTC
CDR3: CASSHTGHEETQYF

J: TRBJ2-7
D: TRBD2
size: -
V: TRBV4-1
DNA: TGCGCCAGCAGCGGACTAGCGGGAGGAGGCGGCGAGCAGTACTTC
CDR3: CASSGLAGGGGEQYF

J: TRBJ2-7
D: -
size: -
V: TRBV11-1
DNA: TGTGCCAGCAGCAACGGGATTCCCTACGAGCAGTACTTC
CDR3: CASSNGIPYEQYF

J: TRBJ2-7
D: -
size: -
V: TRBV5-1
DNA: TGCGCCAGCAGCTTCTATGCAGGGGATTTCAACGAGCAGTACTTC
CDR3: CASSFYAGDFNEQYF

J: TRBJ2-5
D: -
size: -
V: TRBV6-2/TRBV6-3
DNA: TGTGCCAGCAGTCCCCTACAAGAGACCCAGTACTTC
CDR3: CASSPLQETQYF

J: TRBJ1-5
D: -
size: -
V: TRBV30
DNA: TGTGCCTGGAACGGTCGGGGACACGACAATCAGCCCCAGCATTTT
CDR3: CAWNGRGHDNQPQHF